This TCR beta chain was captured in a study of control samples from healthy donors and cancer patients. This CDR3 has 15 amino acids. V trimming: 3 bases; J trimming: 4 bases; junction bases outside the gene matches: 5. From germline, CDR1 is MNHNS and CDR2 SASEGT. Profiled with immunoSEQ multiplex PCR; TCRdb holds only in-frame clones, not every one. The sample holds more than 85,000 clones, approximately 88% seen once. Material for sequencing was PBMCs. The clonotype originates from a man between 65 and 85 years old with lung cancer. The chain joins TRBV6-1 to TRBJ1-3; TRBD1 aligns across 8 bases. DNA for the CDR3: TGTGCCAGCAGTGACGTCAGGGGGCGAGGAAACACCATATATTTT. The encoded protein is CASSDVRGRGNTIYF.